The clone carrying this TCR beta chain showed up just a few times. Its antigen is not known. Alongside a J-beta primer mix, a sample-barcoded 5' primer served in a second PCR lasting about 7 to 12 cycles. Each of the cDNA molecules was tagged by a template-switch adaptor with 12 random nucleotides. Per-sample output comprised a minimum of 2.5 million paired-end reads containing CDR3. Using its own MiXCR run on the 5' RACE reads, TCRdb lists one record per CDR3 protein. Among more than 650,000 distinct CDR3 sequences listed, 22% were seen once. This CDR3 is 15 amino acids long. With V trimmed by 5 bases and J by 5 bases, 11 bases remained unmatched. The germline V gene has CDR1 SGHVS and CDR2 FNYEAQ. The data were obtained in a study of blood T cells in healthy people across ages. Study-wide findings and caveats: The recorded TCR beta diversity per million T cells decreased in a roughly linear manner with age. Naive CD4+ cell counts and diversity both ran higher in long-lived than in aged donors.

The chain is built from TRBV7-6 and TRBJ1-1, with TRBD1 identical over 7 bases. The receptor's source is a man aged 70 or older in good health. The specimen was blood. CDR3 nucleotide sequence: TGTGCCAGCAGCCCACGGACAGGCTCTTTAACTGAAGCTTTCTTT. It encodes CASSPRTGSLTEAFF.